This TCR beta chain was retrieved from a study of shared clonotypes between healthy human individuals. In the study overall: Researchers assigned three CD4 naive, three CD4 memory, two CD8 naive and one CD8 memory plate to each donor.

Study-wide findings and caveats: Among donors, sharing of clonotypes was expected to be affected by sequencing depth. Sharing across several donors was seen in roughly 5% of naive CD4 clonotypes.

Produced via immunoSEQ multiplex PCR; TCRdb's table is partial and in-frame only. Seen here are 2,500,000 or so clones, roughly 92% observed once, and the top ten hold around 0.4%. Turning to this clone: Antigen unknown.

Trimming cost V 5 bases and J 3 bases, with 14 bases left between them. CDR1 is SGHVS, CDR2 FNYEAQ, per germline. CDR3 length: 14 residues. From CD4+ cells came CD45RA+ naive and CD45RA-negative memory subsets. The chain uses TRBV7-6 and TRBJ2-7; the D call may be TRBD1 or TRBD2 (5 bases each). The specimen was naive CD4+ T cells from PBMCs. Subset reported: CD45RA+ positively selected. This clonotype was obtained from a man aged 18 to 29 in good health. Some clones in this sample may be carry-over from other donors' samples. DNA of the CDR3: TGTGCCAGCAGCCCAACCTGGGACGGCTACGAGCAGTACTTC. It is translated as CASSPTWDGYEQYF.